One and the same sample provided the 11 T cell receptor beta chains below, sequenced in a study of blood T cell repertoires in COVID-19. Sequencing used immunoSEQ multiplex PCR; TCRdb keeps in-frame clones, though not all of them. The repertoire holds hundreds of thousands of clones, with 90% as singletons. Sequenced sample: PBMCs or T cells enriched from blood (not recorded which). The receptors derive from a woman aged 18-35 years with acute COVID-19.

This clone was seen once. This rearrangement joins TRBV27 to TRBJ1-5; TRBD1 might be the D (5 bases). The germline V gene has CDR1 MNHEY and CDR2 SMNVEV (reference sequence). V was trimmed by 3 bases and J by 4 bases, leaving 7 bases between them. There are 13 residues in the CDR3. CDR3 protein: CASSFTGNQPQHF. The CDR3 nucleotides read TGTGCCAGCAGTTTCACAGGAAATCAGCCCCAGCATTTT.

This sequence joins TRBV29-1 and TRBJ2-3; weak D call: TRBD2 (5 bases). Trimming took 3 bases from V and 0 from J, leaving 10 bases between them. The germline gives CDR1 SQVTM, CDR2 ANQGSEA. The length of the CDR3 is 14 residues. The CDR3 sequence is CSVEIPGSTDTQYF. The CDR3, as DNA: TGCAGCGTTGAGATACCGGGGAGCACAGATACGCAGTATTTT.

CDR3 nucleotides: TGTGCCAGCAGTTTACGTCCGGGTGGGAGCGGGAGTTTTAACGTGGCCAAAAACATTCAGTACTTC. Translation gives CASSLRPGGSGSFNVAKNIQYF. The chain has TRBV28 and TRBJ2-4; 8 bases match TRBD2. The V segment lost 2 bases and the J segment 1 base; nucleotides outside the gene matches: 22. CDR1 MDHEN and CDR2 SYDVKM come from the germline V gene. The CDR3 runs 22 residues.

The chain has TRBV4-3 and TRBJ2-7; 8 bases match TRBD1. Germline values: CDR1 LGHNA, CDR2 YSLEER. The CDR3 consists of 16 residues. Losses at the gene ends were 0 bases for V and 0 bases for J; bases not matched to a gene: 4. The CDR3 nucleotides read TGCGCCAGCAGCCAAGATTTGGGACAGGCCTCCTACGAGCAGTACTTC. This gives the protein CASSQDLGQASYEQYF.

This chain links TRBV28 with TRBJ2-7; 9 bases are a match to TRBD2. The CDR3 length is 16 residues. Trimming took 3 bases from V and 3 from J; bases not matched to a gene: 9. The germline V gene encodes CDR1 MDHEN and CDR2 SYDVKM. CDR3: CASSLGIAGVIYEQYF. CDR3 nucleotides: TGTGCCAGCAGTTTGGGAATAGCGGGAGTCATCTACGAGCAGTACTTC.

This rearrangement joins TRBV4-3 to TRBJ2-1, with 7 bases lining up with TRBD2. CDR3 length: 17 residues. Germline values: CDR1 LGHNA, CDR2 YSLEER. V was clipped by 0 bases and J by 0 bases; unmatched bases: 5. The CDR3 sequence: CASSQDAGGYSYNEQFF. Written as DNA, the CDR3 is TGCGCCAGCAGCCAAGATGCCGGGGGGTACTCCTACAATGAGCAGTTCTTC.

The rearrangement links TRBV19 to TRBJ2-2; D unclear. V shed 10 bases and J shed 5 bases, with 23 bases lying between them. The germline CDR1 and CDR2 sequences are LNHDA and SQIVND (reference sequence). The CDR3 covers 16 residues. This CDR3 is CATSSRRPTETGELFF. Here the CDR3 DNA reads TGTGCCACCTCCTCTAGGCGTCCCACGGAGACCGGGGAGCTGTTTTTT.

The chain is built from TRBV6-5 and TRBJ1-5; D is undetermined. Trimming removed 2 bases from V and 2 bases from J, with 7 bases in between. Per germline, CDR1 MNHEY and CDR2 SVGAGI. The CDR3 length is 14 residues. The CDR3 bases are TGTGCCAGCAGTTACACGGCGGGCAATCAGCCCCAGCATTTT. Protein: CASSYTAGNQPQHF.

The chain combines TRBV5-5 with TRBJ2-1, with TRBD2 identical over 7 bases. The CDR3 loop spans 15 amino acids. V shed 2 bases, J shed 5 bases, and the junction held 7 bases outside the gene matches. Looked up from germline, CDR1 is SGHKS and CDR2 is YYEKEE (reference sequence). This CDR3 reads CASSFGSGPHNEQFF. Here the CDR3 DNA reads TGTGCCAGCAGCTTTGGTAGCGGGCCCCACAATGAGCAGTTCTTC.

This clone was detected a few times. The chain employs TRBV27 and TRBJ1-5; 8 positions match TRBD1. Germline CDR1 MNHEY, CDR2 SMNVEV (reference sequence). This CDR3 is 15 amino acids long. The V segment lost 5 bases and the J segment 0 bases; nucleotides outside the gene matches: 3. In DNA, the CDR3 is TGTGCCAGCAGTGAGGGACAGGTTAGCAATCAGCCCCAGCATTTT. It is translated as CASSEGQVSNQPQHF.

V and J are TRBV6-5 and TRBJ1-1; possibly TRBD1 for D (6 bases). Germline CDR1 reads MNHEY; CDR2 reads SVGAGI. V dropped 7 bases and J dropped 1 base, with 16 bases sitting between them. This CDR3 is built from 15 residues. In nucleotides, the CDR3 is TGTGCCAGCAAACCCAAGGGACAAGGGAACACTGAAGCTTTCTTT. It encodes CASKPKGQGNTEAFF.